The 11 T cell receptor beta chains in this list originate from one sample, sequenced in a study of radiation and T cells in renal cell carcinoma. This sample's time point: blood 4 weeks post-SBRT, at nephrectomy. Treatment specified: 15 Gy SBRT to primary tumor, nephrectomy 4 weeks later. TCRdb's copy holds only in-frame clones and misses some; the assay was immunoSEQ multiplex PCR. Among around 180,000 clones, approximately 90% were seen once, and the ten largest hold about 11%. This material consisted of blood, taken from a patient whose treatment included radiotherapy and nephrectomy. All receptors derive from a woman aged 45-65 years with renal cell carcinoma.

The CDR3 protein is CAWNSGGRSPLHF. CDR3 sequence (DNA): TGTGCCTGGAATTCGGGGGGCAGGTCACCCCTCCACTTT. This rearrangement joins TRBV30 to TRBJ1-6; possible D gene TRBD1, 6 bases. Per germline, CDR1 GTSNPN and CDR2 SVGIG (reference sequence). V shed 4 bases and J shed 10 bases, with 14 bases lying between them. The CDR3 has 13 amino acids.

The chain combines TRBV15 with TRBJ2-7; D possibly corresponds to TRBD1 (7 bases). The length of the CDR3 is 15 residues. Trimming stripped 2 bases from V and 7 bases from J, with 18 bases between. Germline V gene sequence: CDR1 LNHNV, CDR2 YYDKDF (reference sequence). As DNA, the CDR3 is TGTGCCACCAGCAGAAAGCCATGGGAGGACAGGGAGCAGTACTTC. Translated, it gives CATSRKPWEDREQYF.

V is TRBV4-1 and J is TRBJ1-2; no reliable D call. Trimming cost V 2 bases and J 2 bases, with 12 bases left between them. Looked up from germline, CDR1 is MGHRA and CDR2 is YSYEKL. The CDR3 runs to 15 residues. The CDR3 coding sequence is TGCGCCAGCAGCCAATTCTCCGGGAAGAACTATGGCTACACCTTC. Translating gives CASSQFSGKNYGYTF.

The chain couples TRBV5-1 to TRBJ1-5; D call uncertain. Germline V gives CDR1 SGHRS, CDR2 YFSETQ. The CDR3 is 15 residues long. Deletions cut 3 bases from V and 5 bases from J, with 15 bases between. CDR3 in amino acids: CASSYEVGSDQPQHF. The CDR3 nucleotides are TGCGCCAGCAGCTATGAAGTGGGCTCCGATCAGCCCCAGCATTTT.

The rearrangement joins TRBV5-1 to TRBJ2-5; TRBD2 agrees at 11 bases. The CDR3 totals 16 residues. Trimming at V came to 0 bases and at J to 3 bases, leaving 4 bases not matched to a gene. Per germline, CDR1 SGHRS and CDR2 YFSETQ. The CDR3 loop is CASSLVGGLAEETQYF. CDR3 coding DNA: TGCGCCAGCAGCTTGGTCGGGGGACTAGCGGAAGAGACCCAGTACTTC.

The V and J genes are TRBV13 and TRBJ1-2; 7 bases are a match to TRBD1. With V trimmed by 0 bases and J by 8 bases, 21 bases remained unmatched. CDR3 size: 19 residues. The germline gives CDR1 PRHDT, CDR2 FYEKMQ (reference sequence). The CDR3 is CASSLGIDRASLSRTGYTF. The CDR3 bases are TGTGCCAGCAGCTTAGGGATTGACAGGGCCTCACTGTCTAGGACGGGCTACACCTTC.

The gene calls are TRBV9 and TRBJ2-7, with 7 bases aligning to TRBD1. Per the germline V gene, CDR1 is SGDLS and CDR2 is YYNGEE. The CDR3 loop spans 14 amino acids. V lost 2 bases, J lost 7 bases, and 9 bases stayed unmatched. CDR3 loop: CASSVWTGDGEQYF. CDR3 nucleotides: TGTGCCAGCAGCGTTTGGACAGGCGATGGGGAGCAGTACTTC.

CDR3 nucleotide sequence: TGTGCCAGCAGCTTAGATATAGGGTGGAATGGCTACACCTTC. It specifies CASSLDIGWNGYTF. The chain joins TRBV11-2 to TRBJ1-2, with D hard to call. The germline V and J ends were trimmed by 0 bases and 6 bases, with 11 bases remaining between them. Germline V gives CDR1 SGHAT, CDR2 FQNNGV. CDR3 size: 14 residues. The full variable domain, its missing parts supplied by reference TRBV11-2 and TRBJ1-2, is EAGVAQSPRYKIIEKRQSVAFWCNPISGHATLYWYQQILGQGPKLLIQFQNNGVVDDSQLPKDRFSAERLKGVDSTLKIQPAKLEDSAVYLCASSLDIGWNGYTFGSGTRLTVV.

The genes are TRBV29-1 and TRBJ2-1; TRBD2 matches at 11 bases. The CDR3 loop spans 15 amino acids. After removal of 1 base from V and 9 bases from J, the junction contained 8 bases not matched to a gene. Germline V gene data show CDR1 as SQVTM and CDR2 as ANQGSEA. The CDR3 spells CSVEGPSGGSSEQFF. CDR3 in DNA: TGCAGCGTTGAAGGCCCTAGCGGGGGGAGCAGTGAGCAGTTCTTC.

The CDR3 sequence: CASSPEGLFKGYTF. CDR3 bases: TGTGCCAGCAGTCCGGAGGGACTGTTCAAGGGCTACACCTTC. The chain employs TRBV28 and TRBJ1-2; D might be TRBD1 (5 bases). CDR1 and CDR2 from the germline V gene are MDHEN and SYDVKM. CDR3 length: 14 amino acids. Trimming removed 5 bases at V and 8 bases at J, with 18 bases between.

The chain has TRBV7-2 and TRBJ1-1; D perhaps matches TRBD1 (6 bases). The V end lost 2 bases, the J end lost 4 bases, and 14 bases lay between the germline ends. Germline CDR1 SGHTA, CDR2 FQGNSA. The CDR3 spans 15 residues. The CDR3 sequence: CASSLSRGAGTEAFF. CDR3 nucleotides: TGTGCCAGCAGCTTAAGCAGGGGAGCGGGCACTGAAGCTTTCTTT.